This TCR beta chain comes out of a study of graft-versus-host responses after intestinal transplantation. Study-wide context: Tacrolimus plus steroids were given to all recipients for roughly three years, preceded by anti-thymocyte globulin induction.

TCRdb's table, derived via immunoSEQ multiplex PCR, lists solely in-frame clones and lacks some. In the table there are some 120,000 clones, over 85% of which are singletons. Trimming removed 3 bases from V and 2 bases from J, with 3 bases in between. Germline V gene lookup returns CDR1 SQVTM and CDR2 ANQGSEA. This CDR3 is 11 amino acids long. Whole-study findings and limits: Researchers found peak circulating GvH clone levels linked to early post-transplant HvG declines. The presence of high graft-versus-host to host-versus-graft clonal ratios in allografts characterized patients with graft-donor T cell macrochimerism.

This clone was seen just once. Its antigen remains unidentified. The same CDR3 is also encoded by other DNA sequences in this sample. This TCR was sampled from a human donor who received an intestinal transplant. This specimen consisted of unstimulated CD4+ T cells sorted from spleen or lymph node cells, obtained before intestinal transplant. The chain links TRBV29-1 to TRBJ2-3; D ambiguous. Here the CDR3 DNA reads TGCAGCGTTGAGTCCACAGATACGCAGTATTTT. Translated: CSVESTDTQYF.